The clone carrying this T cell receptor (beta chain) has at least ten counts. Its antigen is unidentified. TCRdb recomputed calls from the reads with MiXCR, one row per CDR3 protein. The sample holds about 450,000 distinct CDR3 sequences; approximately 32% are singletons and the top ten take around 15%. This entry belongs to a study of T cell repertoires in cytomegalovirus infection. Study-wide points: Clonotype analysis showed dominance of the ex vivo response by HLA-C-restricted CMV-specific TCR beta clonotypes.

Per the germline V gene, CDR1 is MGHRA and CDR2 is YSYEKL. The V gene lost 0 bases and the J gene lost 2 bases, with 17 bases spanning the gap. The CDR3 is 17 residues long. The receptor was isolated from a human donor in good health (CMV status not recorded). Some clones in this sample may be carry-over from other donors' samples. Sequencing was done on a sample of PBMCs. This rearrangement joins TRBV4-1 to TRBJ2-7; no clear D. The CDR3 reads CASSQDTPRGEPYEQYF. Written as DNA, the CDR3 is TGCGCCAGCAGCCAAGATACCCCCCGTGGGGAACCCTACGAGCAGTACTTC.